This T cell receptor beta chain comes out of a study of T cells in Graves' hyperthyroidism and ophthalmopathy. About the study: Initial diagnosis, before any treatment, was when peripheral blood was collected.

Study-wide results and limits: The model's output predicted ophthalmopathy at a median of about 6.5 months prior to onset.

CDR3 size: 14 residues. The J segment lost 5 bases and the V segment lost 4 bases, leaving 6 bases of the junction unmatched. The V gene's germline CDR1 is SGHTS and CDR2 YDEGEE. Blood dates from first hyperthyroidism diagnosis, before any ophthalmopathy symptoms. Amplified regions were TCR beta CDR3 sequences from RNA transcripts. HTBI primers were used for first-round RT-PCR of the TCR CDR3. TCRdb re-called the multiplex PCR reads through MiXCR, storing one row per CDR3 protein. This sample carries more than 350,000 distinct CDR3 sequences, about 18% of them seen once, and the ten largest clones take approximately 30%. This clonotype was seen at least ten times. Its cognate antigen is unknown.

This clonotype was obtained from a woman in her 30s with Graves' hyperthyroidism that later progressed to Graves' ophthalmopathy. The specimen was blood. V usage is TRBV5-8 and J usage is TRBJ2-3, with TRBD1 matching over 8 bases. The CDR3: CASSTRTGRDTQYF. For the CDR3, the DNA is TGTGCCAGCAGCACCCGGACAGGGAGAGATACGCAGTATTTT.